One T cell receptor (beta chain) is described in this entry. CDR1 is SNHLY, CDR2 FYNNEI, per germline. The CDR3 extends over 15 amino acids. V was pared by 7 bases and J by 1 base, with 5 bases of the junction left unmatched. The data were taken from a study of control samples from healthy donors and cancer patients. Some clones are missing from TCRdb's copy, which holds only in-frame ones; the method was immunoSEQ multiplex PCR. Of 120,000 or so clones detected, over 75% appear once; the ten largest clones hold almost 2.5%. The sample comprised blood. The chain links TRBV2 to TRBJ1-4; 8 bases are a match to TRBD1. This clonotype was obtained from a man aged 18 to 30 in good health. CDR3 bases: TGTGCCAGCATCGACAGGGGAGGAACTAATGAAAAACTGTTTTTT. Protein: CASIDRGGTNEKLFF.